This is a list of T cell receptor beta chains from one sample in a study of regulatory T cells in long-lasting Graves disease. MiXCR, run by TCRdb on the multiplex PCR reads, gives a single entry per CDR3 protein. The sample includes 400,000 to 600,000 distinct CDR3 sequences, about a fifth of them seen just once. The sample here was peripheral blood mononuclear cells (PBMCs), taken when the disease was refractory, from a patient treated with antithyroid drugs. These receptor sequences come from a female donor with Graves disease. The CDR3 runs from the conserved cysteine through the conserved F or W. The D gene is left open where the match is weak. Expanded clones get a size class; other rows say once, few or many, or leave the size out.

J gene: TRBJ1-1
D gene: -
V gene: TRBV30
clone size: many
CDR3 DNA: TGTGCCTGGTGGACGGGGAACACTGAAGCTTTCTTT
CDR3 protein: CAWWTGNTEAFF

J gene: TRBJ2-3
D gene: TRBD2
V gene: TRBV2
clone size: -
CDR3 DNA: TGTGCCAGCAGCGCAAGCGGGGGGGGATCAGATACGCAGTATTTT
CDR3 protein: CASSASGGGSDTQYF

J gene: TRBJ1-4
D gene: -
V gene: TRBV12-3/TRBV12-4
clone size: many
CDR3 DNA: TGTGCCAGCAGTTTCGAGGGCGTTAATGAAAAACTGTTTTTT
CDR3 protein: CASSFEGVNEKLFF

J gene: TRBJ1-4
D gene: -
V gene: TRBV7-9
clone size: -
CDR3 DNA: TGTGTCAGCAGCCGTAATACGGGGGAGGGAGAAAAACTGTTTTTT
CDR3 protein: CVSSRNTGEGEKLFF

J gene: TRBJ2-7
D gene: -
V gene: TRBV12-3/TRBV12-4
clone size: many
CDR3 DNA: TGTGCCAGCAGTTTTGTTTCCCACGAGCAGTACTTC
CDR3 protein: CASSFVSHEQYF

J gene: TRBJ2-5
D gene: -
V gene: TRBV7-2
clone size: many
CDR3 DNA: TGTGCCAGCTCAAGGGGGTTTGGGGAGACCCAGTACTTC
CDR3 protein: CASSRGFGETQYF

J gene: TRBJ2-7
D gene: -
V gene: TRBV2
clone size: many
CDR3 DNA: TGTGCCAGCAGTGAAGCGGGCGGAGGACATGAAGAGCAGTACTTC
CDR3 protein: CASSEAGGGHEEQYF

J gene: TRBJ2-5
D gene: TRBD2
V gene: TRBV3-1
clone size: many
CDR3 DNA: TGTGCCAGCAGCGCTAGCGGGGGGGAAGAGACCCAGTACTTC
CDR3 protein: CASSASGGEETQYF

J gene: TRBJ2-7
D gene: TRBD1
V gene: TRBV7-2
clone size: many
CDR3 DNA: TGTGCCAGCAGCCCGGACAGGTTTACCTACGAGCAGTACTTC
CDR3 protein: CASSPDRFTYEQYF

J gene: TRBJ2-4
D gene: TRBD1
V gene: TRBV28
clone size: -
CDR3 DNA: TGTGCCAGTGCTACAGGGGGAGCGGCCAAAAACATTCAGTACTTC
CDR3 protein: CASATGGAAKNIQYF

J gene: TRBJ1-1
D gene: -
V gene: TRBV18
clone size: -
CDR3 DNA: TGTGCCAGCTCACCACCGACTATGAACACTGAAGCTTTCTTT
CDR3 protein: CASSPPTMNTEAFF

J gene: TRBJ2-7
D gene: -
V gene: TRBV5-6
clone size: -
CDR3 DNA: TGTGCCAGCAGCTTGTTGTACCCCTACGAGCAGTACTTC
CDR3 protein: CASSLLYPYEQYF

J gene: TRBJ2-6
D gene: -
V gene: TRBV7-6
clone size: -
CDR3 DNA: TGTGCCAGCAGCTTATTGGAAGTCTCTGGGGCCAACGTCCTGACTTTC
CDR3 protein: CASSLLEVSGANVLTF

J gene: TRBJ1-1
D gene: -
V gene: TRBV9
clone size: few
CDR3 DNA: TGTGCCAGCAGCTCCCGGGGGGGGGAAGCTTTCTTT
CDR3 protein: CASSSRGGEAFF

J gene: TRBJ1-4
D gene: -
V gene: TRBV12-3/TRBV12-4
clone size: many
CDR3 DNA: TGTGCCAGCAGTTTCGGTCCCACAACTAATGAAAAACTGTTTTTT
CDR3 protein: CASSFGPTTNEKLFF

J gene: TRBJ1-2
D gene: -
V gene: TRBV5-6
clone size: -
CDR3 DNA: TGTGCCAGCAGCGCCGGTGCGGGTTTCTATGGCTACACCTTC
CDR3 protein: CASSAGAGFYGYTF

J gene: TRBJ1-6
D gene: -
V gene: TRBV11-2
clone size: many
CDR3 DNA: TGTGCCAGCAGCTTAGTTCTGCACTGGACAGACTATAATTCACCCCTCCACTTT
CDR3 protein: CASSLVLHWTDYNSPLHF

J gene: TRBJ1-1
D gene: -
V gene: TRBV7-9
clone size: few
CDR3 DNA: TGTGCCAGCAGCTTAAAGTCAGGGTCCGACACTGAAGCTTTCTTT
CDR3 protein: CASSLKSGSDTEAFF

J gene: TRBJ1-5
D gene: -
V gene: TRBV19
clone size: few
CDR3 DNA: TGTGCCAGTAGCGGGGCACGCCGAAGCAATCAGCCCCAGCATTTT
CDR3 protein: CASSGARRSNQPQHF

J gene: TRBJ2-2
D gene: TRBD2
V gene: TRBV7-8
clone size: many
CDR3 DNA: TGTGCCAGCAGCTTCGGGACTAGCGGGAGAACCGGGGAGCTGTTTTTT
CDR3 protein: CASSFGTSGRTGELFF

J gene: TRBJ2-7
D gene: TRBD2
V gene: TRBV20-1
clone size: -
CDR3 DNA: TGCAGTGCTACCGACACCCAGCGGGGGCCGACCTACGAGCAGTACTTC
CDR3 protein: CSATDTQRGPTYEQYF

J gene: TRBJ2-1
D gene: TRBD2
V gene: TRBV7-9
clone size: -
CDR3 DNA: TGTGCCAGCAGCTATAGCGGGAGGGCCTACAATGAGCAGTTCTTC
CDR3 protein: CASSYSGRAYNEQFF

J gene: TRBJ1-2
D gene: -
V gene: TRBV6-1
clone size: many
CDR3 DNA: TGTGCCAGCAGGAGGGAGTTGGGCTATGGCTACACCTTC
CDR3 protein: CASRRELGYGYTF

J gene: TRBJ1-1
D gene: -
V gene: TRBV5-1
clone size: many
CDR3 DNA: TGCGCCAGCAGATCGGGGGCCGGCTTCACTGAAGCTTTCTTT
CDR3 protein: CASRSGAGFTEAFF

J gene: TRBJ2-7
D gene: TRBD2
V gene: TRBV12-3/TRBV12-4
clone size: many
CDR3 DNA: TGTGCCAGCAGCCCACCCCGCGGACTAGCGGGGAGCTCCTACGAGCAGTACTTC
CDR3 protein: CASSPPRGLAGSSYEQYF

J gene: TRBJ1-3
D gene: -
V gene: TRBV5-1
clone size: -
CDR3 DNA: TGCGCCAGCAGACTGGAAGGGGTTGCAAACACCATATATTTT
CDR3 protein: CASRLEGVANTIYF

J gene: TRBJ1-1
D gene: -
V gene: TRBV10-3
clone size: -
CDR3 DNA: TGTGCCACGACCCCTGCACCGAACACTGAAGCTTTCTTT
CDR3 protein: CATTPAPNTEAFF

J gene: TRBJ2-1
D gene: TRBD2
V gene: TRBV3-1
clone size: few
CDR3 DNA: TGTGCCAGCAGCCTCAGGGTCGGACTAGCGTGGTACAATGAGCAGTTCTTC
CDR3 protein: CASSLRVGLAWYNEQFF

J gene: TRBJ2-2
D gene: -
V gene: TRBV3-1
clone size: -
CDR3 DNA: TGTGCCAGCAGCCAAATCCCCACAGGCTCCCCCGGGGAGCTGTTTTTT
CDR3 protein: CASSQIPTGSPGELFF

J gene: TRBJ2-2
D gene: TRBD2
V gene: TRBV15
clone size: -
CDR3 DNA: TGTGCCACCAGCAGCGGACTAGCGGGCACCGGGGAGCTGTTTTTT
CDR3 protein: CATSSGLAGTGELFF

J gene: TRBJ1-4
D gene: -
V gene: TRBV19
clone size: -
CDR3 DNA: TGTGCCAGTAGTGGAGGACTGTGGGCAACTAATGAAAAACTGTTTTTT
CDR3 protein: CASSGGLWATNEKLFF

J gene: TRBJ2-2
D gene: TRBD1
V gene: TRBV4-2
clone size: -
CDR3 DNA: TGTGCCAGCAGCCAAGAAATAGCAGGGGGAGCGGACACCGGGGAGCTGTTTTTT
CDR3 protein: CASSQEIAGGADTGELFF